The subject of this entry is one T cell receptor beta chain. This clone is labeled medium-sized (0.01 to 0.1%). This receptor's antigen is unknown. No per-base quality is available; no much larger clone lies one base away. The first patient joined ICON in early 2016, and enrollment wrapped up when the last patient was enrolled in the second half of 2018. From a subcohort of 70 or so patients, fresh tumor and matched uninvolved tissue were collected for in-depth immune analyses, including TCR sequencing. No cell sorting was done, and TCR sequencing was instead run on DNA isolated from bulk tissue. This sample was included in a study of tumor-infiltrating lymphocytes in localized non-small cell lung cancer (dated by TCRdb to the early 2020s). Broadly, across the study: The cohort covered several histologies, both smokers and never-smokers, and patients whose samples were collected after neoadjuvant chemotherapy. In total, the ICON cohort was made up of some 160 surgical patients who had localized non-small cell lung cancer and whose tumors were resected. Each patient contributed resected tumor tissue and uninvolved lung tissue from the same patient, described as non-adjacent to the tumor. Flow cytometry, multiplex immunofluorescence, RNA-seq, exome sequencing and proteomics were applied to the same patients as TCR sequencing, which was one of several integrated assays. For under 70 patients, immunoSEQ T-cell fraction was compared between paired tumor and uninvolved lung.

The T-cell fraction in tumor and uninvolved lung tissue was obtained from TCR sequencing using the immunoSEQ assay. The paper's processing steps were these. For survival analysis, patients were split into high (upper tertile) and low (lower two tertiles) T-cell fraction groups and compared by log-rank test. A signed-rank test was used to test paired tumor versus uninvolved lung differences in T-cell fraction. As stored in TCRdb, this immuneACCESS dataset retains in-frame rearrangements with V and J assigned. A fraction of the clones does not appear; measured against another copy, unresolved V genes explain less than half of the discrepancy, and the remainder lacks a known reason. The V and J calls and clone size were taken over from that table, and D and trimming were inferred from the DNA. The sample yields about 13,000 clones; about 70% were counted once. About 9.8% of the sample comes from the top ten.

Study-wide conclusions, independent of this receptor: Recurrence-free survival showed no association with tumor T-cell fraction from TCR sequencing (p = 0.61). Because different assays used different pieces of the same tissue, technical variation could not be distinguished from intratumor heterogeneity. TCRbeta sequencing supported higher T cell infiltration in tumors than in uninvolved lung tissue, consistent with immunofluorescence CD3 counts. No difference in TCR-derived T-cell fraction was observed between the flow cytometry-defined immunotypes IM1 (good prognosis) and IM2 (poor prognosis). Because assay coverage varied across patients depending on available tissue quantity, TCR sequencing was performed for only a subset of the cohort.

From the cysteine up to the phenylalanine, the CDR3 has a length of 16 residues. Only the CDR3 DNA stays, 48 bases, in frame from base 1. V lost 0 bases and J lost 0 bases; the stretch between them is 9 bases long. For CDR1 and CDR2, the germline V gene lists SGHRS and YFSETQ. The sequence is built from TRBV5-1 and TRBJ2-2; the D gene is possibly TRBD1, with 5 bases matching. This sequence originates from a human donor with non-small cell lung cancer. The sample consisted of lung tumor tissue. For the CDR3, the sequence is CASSLAFRANTGELFF. The DNA sequence is given as TGCGCCAGCAGCTTGGCCTTCAGGGCGAACACCGGGGAGCTGTTTTTT.